This T cell receptor (beta chain) was recorded in a study of blood T cells in healthy people across ages. This clonotype has at least ten counts. Each sample yielded at least 5 micrograms of PBMC total RNA. Using a J-beta primer mix together with a sample-barcoded 5' primer, a second PCR was run for about 7 to 12 cycles. MiXCR, run by TCRdb on the 5' RACE reads, gives a single entry per CDR3 protein. The data hold 1.5 million to 2 million distinct CDR3 sequences, with 28% observed a single time. The CDR3 runs 20 residues. V lost 0 bases, J lost 3 bases, and 19 bases stayed unmatched. The chain recombines TRBV6-7 with TRBJ2-7; 8 bases map to TRBD1. TRBV6-7 is flagged as an ORF with uncertain function. The sequenced sample consisted of blood. The TCR comes from a woman in her thirties in good health. The CDR3 loop is CASSYSTLFYRRQGCYEQYF. Written as DNA, the CDR3 is TGTGCCAGCAGTTACTCGACACTTTTTTACCGGAGACAGGGGTGCTACGAGCAGTACTTC.